This TCR beta chain was captured in a study of cytomegalovirus exposure and HLA in healthy donors. Findings and caveats of the study: A few chains linked to CMV were shown in vitro to be specific for CMV antigens.

The PCR used 60 Vbeta and 13 Jbeta primers. Profiled with immunoSEQ multiplex PCR; TCRdb holds only in-frame clones, not every one. The sample includes over 150,000 clones, about three quarters of them seen just once. With respect to this clone: Its target is not known.

Germline CDR1 is LNHDA and CDR2 is SQIVND (reference sequence). Trimming removed 6 bases from V and 0 bases from J; junction bases left unmatched: 9. The CDR3 contains 16 residues. The clonotype was recovered from a woman aged 25 to 39 in good health and CMV-seropositive. The material sequenced was PBMCs. This chain links TRBV19 with TRBJ2-7; 9 nucleotides line up with TRBD2. CDR3 residues: CASSPQAGGNSYEQYF. The CDR3 DNA follows: TGTGCCAGTAGCCCCCAAGCGGGAGGAAACTCCTACGAGCAGTACTTC.